These 9 T cell receptor beta chains came from one sample sequenced in a study of identical twins. Via MiXCR, TCRdb re-called the 5' RACE reads, giving one row per CDR3 protein. The sample holds approximately 1.8 million distinct CDR3 sequences; about 32% are singletons and the top ten take around 0.3%. Sequenced input: cord blood. All receptors derive from a newborn girl in good health.

This clonotype came up a few times. The gene calls are TRBV10-2 and TRBJ2-5; D is unclear. The CDR3 loop spans 11 amino acids. Deletions cut 4 bases from V and 5 bases from J, with 5 bases between. Germline lookup yields CDR1 WSHSY and CDR2 SAAADI. CDR3 protein: CASSAWETQYF. The CDR3 nucleotides read TGCGCCAGCAGTGCTTGGGAGACCCAGTACTTC.

This chain connects TRBV5-1 to TRBJ2-1; D is unclear. V lost 5 bases, J lost 7 bases, and 10 bases lay in between. The CDR3 sequence is 12 residues long. The germline V gene has CDR1 SGHRS and CDR2 YFSETQ. The CDR3 DNA follows: TGCGCCAGCAGAGAAGGGAAGAATGAGCAGTTCTTC. It codes for CASREGKNEQFF.

This clonotype was seen a few times. The gene calls are TRBV5-1 and TRBJ1-1; the D is unclear. The CDR3 is 11 residues long. CDR1 and CDR2 (germline): SGHRS, YFSETQ. CDR3 region: CAPRREEKAFF. The CDR3 DNA reads as TGCGCTCCTCGAAGGGAAGAAAAAGCTTTCTTT.

The CDR3 DNA is TGCAGTGGGCGGACAGGCAGGGAGACCCAGTACTTC. Amino acids: CSGRTGRETQYF. V usage is TRBV20-1 and J usage is TRBJ2-5; 7 bases line up with TRBD1. J lost 5 bases, V lost 7 bases, and 7 bases had no gene match. CDR3 length: 12 residues. From germline, CDR1 is DFQATT and CDR2 SNEGSKA (reference sequence).

The J gene is TRBJ2-1, the V gene TRBV7-2; maybe TRBD2 (5 bases). The CDR3 sequence is 13 residues long. V was cut by 7 bases and J by 2 bases, with 9 bases left in between. Germline values: CDR1 SGHTA, CDR2 FQGNSA. CDR3 nucleotides: TGTGCCAGCAAGAGCGGTACCTACAATGAGCAGTTCTTC. Translated: CASKSGTYNEQFF.

The chain recombines TRBV20-1 with TRBJ2-7; 11 bases line up with TRBD2. Losses at the gene ends were 5 bases for V and 3 bases for J; bases not matched to a gene: 6. CDR1 and CDR2 from the germline V gene are DFQATT and SNEGSKA (reference sequence). There are 14 residues in the CDR3. CDR3: CSAGSGRAGYEQYF. The CDR3 DNA is TGCAGTGCTGGTAGCGGGAGGGCGGGCTACGAGCAGTACTTC.

A few counts support this clonotype. The chain combines TRBV10-3 with TRBJ1-2, with D unclear. The CDR3 extends over 15 amino acids. With 0 bases removed from V and 6 bases from J, the gap between germline ends came to 14 bases. CDR1 and CDR2 from the germline V gene are ENHRY and SYGVKD. The DNA of the CDR3 is TGTGCCATCAGTGAGTCGATAGGAGTTCGTAATGGCTACACCTTC. Its translation: CAISESIGVRNGYTF.

This chain joins TRBV20-1 and TRBJ2-1, with 9 bases that match TRBD2. The V gene's germline CDR1 is DFQATT and CDR2 SNEGSKA (reference sequence). The length of the CDR3 is 15 residues. Unmatched junction bases numbered 8, after V lost 6 bases and J lost 2 bases. As DNA, the CDR3 is TGCAGTGCCAAGGACCCTAGCGGGACCTACAATGAGCAGTTCTTC. This gives the protein CSAKDPSGTYNEQFF.

Many counts were recorded for this clonotype. The DNA for the CDR3 is TGTGCCAGCAGCCAAGATTTATCGGGGGCCTTCACAGATACGCAGTATTTT. It is translated as CASSQDLSGAFTDTQYF. The V call is TRBV14, the J call TRBJ2-3; tentatively, D is TRBD1 or TRBD2 (6 bases each). The CDR3 has 17 residues. Trimming cost V 0 bases and J 2 bases, with 15 bases left between them. Germline V gives CDR1 SGHDN, CDR2 FVKESK.